The 13 T cell receptor beta chains below all came from one sample that was sequenced in a study of control samples from healthy donors and cancer patients. Assay used: immunoSEQ multiplex PCR; TCRdb lists only in-frame clones, some missing. In the table there are 150,000 to 200,000 clones, around 90% of which are singletons. Sequencing was performed on blood. Every receptor here comes from a woman aged 50 to 60 in good health.

The genes are TRBV7-9 and TRBJ2-7; a weak D match, TRBD1 (6 bases). The CDR3 spans 14 residues. CDR1 is SEHNR, CDR2 FQNEAQ, per germline (reference sequence). Trimming pared 3 bases from V and 5 bases from J, leaving 14 bases between. The DNA of the CDR3 is TGTGCCAGCAGCTTGGGGCAGGGGCGAAACGAGCAGTACTTC. Translating it yields CASSLGQGRNEQYF.

V and J are TRBV19 and TRBJ2-6; a weak D match, TRBD1 (5 bases). The CDR3 has 17 amino acids. The germline V and J ends were trimmed by 0 bases and 0 bases, with 9 bases remaining between them. Germline CDR1 and CDR2: LNHDA and SQIVND (reference sequence). The CDR3 bases are TGTGCCAGTAGTATAGATGCCAGGGTCTCTGGGGCCAACGTCCTGACTTTC. It codes for CASSIDARVSGANVLTF.

The chain couples TRBV5-3 to TRBJ1-1; D is ambiguous. TRBV5-3 is an ORF, with its function uncertain. This CDR3 spans 12 amino acids. V lost 2 bases to trimming and J lost 7 bases, with 9 bases between them. CDR3 in amino acids: CARSFWRVEAFF. CDR3 sequence (DNA): TGTGCCAGAAGCTTCTGGCGGGTTGAAGCTTTCTTT.

The chain uses TRBV28 and TRBJ2-1, with D unresolved. The ends were cut back, 3 bases at V and 11 bases at J, with 14 bases in the middle. CDR3 length equals 13 residues. Germline CDR1 reads MDHEN; CDR2 reads SYDVKM. CDR3 amino acids: CASSLVTAGQQFF. CDR3 DNA: TGTGCCAGCAGTTTGGTTACCGCCGGCCAGCAGTTCTTC.

This sequence joins TRBV9 and TRBJ2-3; weak D call: TRBD2 (5 bases). The CDR3 contains 14 residues. Looked up from germline, CDR1 is SGDLS and CDR2 is YYNGEE. Trimming pared 0 bases from V and 2 bases from J, leaving 7 bases between. CDR3 in DNA: TGTGCCAGCAGCGTAGTTAGCGCCACAGATACGCAGTATTTT. It is translated as CASSVVSATDTQYF.

J is TRBJ2-2 and V is TRBV28, with D possibly matching TRBD1 (5 bases). The CDR3 has 15 residues. CDR1 MDHEN and CDR2 SYDVKM come from the germline V gene. V lost 1 base, J lost 2 bases, and 8 bases lay in between. The CDR3 reads CASSLSGINTGELFF. The CDR3 coding sequence is TGTGCCAGCAGTTTATCAGGGATCAACACCGGGGAGCTGTTTTTT.

A remark on this clone: In the same sample, other DNA sequences code for this CDR3. This chain joins TRBV28 and TRBJ1-1, with TRBD1 matching 8 bases. Germline CDR1 reads MDHEN; CDR2 reads SYDVKM. The CDR3 runs to 13 residues. V was pared by 10 bases and J by 10 bases, with 14 bases of the junction left unmatched. The CDR3 bases are TGTGCCACCATACAGGGGGGGGGCGGGGGAGCTTTCTTT. Amino acids: CATIQGGGGGAFF.

The chain combines TRBV6-5 with TRBJ1-2; tentative D call: TRBD1 (6 bases). V was pared by 2 bases and J by 2 bases, with 15 bases between. Germline values: CDR1 MNHEY, CDR2 SVGAGI. This CDR3 has 16 amino acids. This chain's CDR3 is CASSYGGTRGNYGYTF. Written as DNA, the CDR3 is TGTGCCAGCAGTTACGGGGGGACACGGGGAAACTATGGCTACACCTTC.

This chain links TRBV6-5 with TRBJ2-5, with D possibly matching TRBD2 (5 bases). V was pared by 2 bases and J by 2 bases, with 6 bases between. Germline loops: CDR1 MNHEY, CDR2 SVGAGI. This CDR3 comprises 13 residues. CDR3 nucleotides: TGTGCCAGCAGTTACGGCGGGCAAGAGACCCAGTACTTC. It is translated as CASSYGGQETQYF.

The chain uses TRBV30 and TRBJ1-1, with D maybe TRBD1 (5 bases). This CDR3 is built from 10 residues. Germline V lookup: CDR1 GTSNPN, CDR2 SVGIG (reference sequence). This CDR3 is CAGGDTEAFF. For the CDR3, the DNA is TGTGCGGGGGGAGACACTGAAGCTTTCTTT. Based on the CDR3 plus reference TRBV30 and TRBJ1-1, the full variable domain is SQTIHQWPATLVQPVGSPLSLECTVEGTSNPNLYWYRQAAGRGLQLLFYSVGIGQISSEVPQNLSASRPQDRQFILSSKKLLLSDSGFYLCAGGDTEAFFGQGTRLTVV.

V is TRBV11-3 and J is TRBJ2-1; D gene ambiguous. V shed 3 bases and J shed 4 bases, with 10 bases lying between them. In germline, CDR1 is SGHNT, CDR2 YENEEA. This CDR3 comprises 14 residues. CDR3 amino acids: CASSFSAEYNEQFF. In DNA form, the CDR3 reads TGTGCCAGCAGCTTTTCGGCGGAATACAATGAGCAGTTCTTC.

This sequence joins TRBV2 and TRBJ1-4; D remains unclear. The germline V gene has CDR1 SNHLY and CDR2 FYNNEI. CDR3 length: 13 residues. With 8 bases removed from V and 0 bases from J, the gap between germline ends came to 7 bases. The CDR3 sequence: CASGSTTNEKLFF. Here the CDR3 DNA reads TGTGCCAGCGGGTCAACAACTAATGAAAAACTGTTTTTT.

The gene calls are TRBV19 and TRBJ1-1; no clear D. Germline CDR1 LNHDA, CDR2 SQIVND (reference sequence). Trimming removed 4 bases at V and 6 bases at J, with 9 bases between. The CDR3 has 12 amino acids. The CDR3 reads CASSRHRAEAFF. For the CDR3, the DNA is TGTGCCAGTAGTAGGCACCGGGCTGAAGCTTTCTTT.